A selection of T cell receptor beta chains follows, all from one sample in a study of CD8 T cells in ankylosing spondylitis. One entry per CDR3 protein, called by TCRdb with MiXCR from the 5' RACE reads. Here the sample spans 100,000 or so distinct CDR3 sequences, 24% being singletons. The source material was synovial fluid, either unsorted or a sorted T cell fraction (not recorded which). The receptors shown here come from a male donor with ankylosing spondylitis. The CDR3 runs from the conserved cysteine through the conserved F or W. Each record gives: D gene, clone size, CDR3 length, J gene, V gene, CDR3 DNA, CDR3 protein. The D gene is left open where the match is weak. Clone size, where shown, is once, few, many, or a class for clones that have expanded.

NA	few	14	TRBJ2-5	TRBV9	TGTGCCAGCAGCGTAGGCGTACTCCAAGAGACCCAGTACTTC	CASSVGVLQETQYF
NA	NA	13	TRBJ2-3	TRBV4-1	TGCGCCAGCAGCCAAGATCCTCCAGATACGCAGTATTTT	CASSQDPPDTQYF
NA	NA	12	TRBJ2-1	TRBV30	TGTGCCGGGTCTAGCGACGGTAATGAGCAGTTCTTC	CAGSSDGNEQFF
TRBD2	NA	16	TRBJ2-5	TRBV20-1	TGCAGTGCTAGAGCGGGGGGGACTAGCGGGACGAAGACCCAGTACTTC	CSARAGGTSGTKTQYF
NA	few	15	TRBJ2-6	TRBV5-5	TGTGCCAGCAGCTTAGAGGGTTACGGGGCCAACGTCCTGACTTTC	CASSLEGYGANVLTF
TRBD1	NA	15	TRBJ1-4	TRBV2	TGTGCCAGCAGGGCCGGACAGGCGGACCGTGAAAAACTGTTTTTT	CASRAGQADREKLFF
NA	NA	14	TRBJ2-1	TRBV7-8	TGTGCCAGCAGCTTACTGGGAGATTACAATGAGCAGTTCTTC	CASSLLGDYNEQFF
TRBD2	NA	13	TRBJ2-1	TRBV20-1	TGCAGTGCCCCGACTAGCGGGAAAAATGAGCAGTTCTTC	CSAPTSGKNEQFF
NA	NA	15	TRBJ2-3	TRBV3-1	TGTGCCAGCAGCCAAGGCACCTTTAGCGTAGATACGCAGTATTTT	CASSQGTFSVDTQYF
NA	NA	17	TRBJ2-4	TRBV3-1	TGTGCCAGCAGCCATGAACGCGCGTGGGCTTCCAAAAACATTCAGTACTTC	CASSHERAWASKNIQYF
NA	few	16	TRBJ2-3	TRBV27	TGTGCCAGCAGTTTTTCGGACACCAACCCCACAGATACACAGTATTTT	CASSFSDTNPTDTQYF
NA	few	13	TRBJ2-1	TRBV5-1	TGCGCCAGCAGTGAGGGCAGGGCGGACGAGCAGTTCTTC	CASSEGRADEQFF
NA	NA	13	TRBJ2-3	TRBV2	TGTGCCGGTCGGGGCCGGGGCACAGATACGCAGTATTTT	CAGRGRGTDTQYF
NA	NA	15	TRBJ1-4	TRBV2	TGTGCCAGCAGTGCAGGGCGTACGACTAATGAAAAACTGTTTTTT	CASSAGRTTNEKLFF
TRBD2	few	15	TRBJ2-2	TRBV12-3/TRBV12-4	TGTGCCAGCAGTCCAATAGCGGGAGTCACCGGGGAGCTGTTTTTT	CASSPIAGVTGELFF
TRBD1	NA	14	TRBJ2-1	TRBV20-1	TGCAGTGCTCACCAGGGACAGGGGTACAATGAGCAGTTCTTC	CSAHQGQGYNEQFF
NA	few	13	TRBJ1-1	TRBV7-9	TGTGCCAGCAGCTTAGGATGGGACACTGAAGCTTTCTTT	CASSLGWDTEAFF
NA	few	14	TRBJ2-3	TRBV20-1	TGCAGTGCTAGTGTGAGGATCTCCACAGATACGCAGTATTTT	CSASVRISTDTQYF
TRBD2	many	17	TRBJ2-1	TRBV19	TGTGCCAGTAGCCCGCTGAGGAGCGGGAGCAATTACAATGAGCAGTTCTTC	CASSPLRSGSNYNEQFF
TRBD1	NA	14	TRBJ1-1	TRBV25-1	TGTGCCAGCAGTGGGACAGGGAGAGGCACTGAAGCTTTCTTT	CASSGTGRGTEAFF
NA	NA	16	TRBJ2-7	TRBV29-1	TGCAGCGTTACAGAAAGGGGTAGTATGGTAAACTACGAGCAGTACTTC	CSVTERGSMVNYEQYF
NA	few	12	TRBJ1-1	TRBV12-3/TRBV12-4	TGTGCCAGCAGTTTATATGGCACTGAAGCTTTCTTT	CASSLYGTEAFF
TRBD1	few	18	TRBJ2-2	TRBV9	TGTGCCAGCAGCGTAGAGCCCCCGGGACAGGGGGCGACCGGGGAGCTGTTTTTT	CASSVEPPGQGATGELFF
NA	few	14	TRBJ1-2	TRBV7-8	TGTGCCAGCAGCGCCCTCGGGACCACCTATGGCTACACCTTC	CASSALGTTYGYTF
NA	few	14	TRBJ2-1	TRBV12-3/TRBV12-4	TGTGCCAGCAGTTTAGGAACCGATTCCAATGAGCAGTTCTTC	CASSLGTDSNEQFF
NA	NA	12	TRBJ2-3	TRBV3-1	TGTGCCAGCAGCCAAGCCTTAGATACGCAGTATTTT	CASSQALDTQYF
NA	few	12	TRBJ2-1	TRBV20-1	TGCAGTGCTCGAGTTGCAGGGTTTGGGCAGTTCTTC	CSARVAGFGQFF
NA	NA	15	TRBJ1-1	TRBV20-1	TGCAGTGCTAGAGGGAGGGAAAGTTCGAACACTGAAGCTTTCTTT	CSARGRESSNTEAFF
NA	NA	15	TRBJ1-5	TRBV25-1	TGTGCCAGCAGTGAAGATTCAGGGTTCAATCAGCCCCAGCATTTT	CASSEDSGFNQPQHF
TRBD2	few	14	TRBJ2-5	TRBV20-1	TGCAGTGCTAGAGACTTTAGCGGGAGGGAGACCCAGTACTTC	CSARDFSGRETQYF
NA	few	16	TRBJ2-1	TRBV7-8	TGTGCCAGCAGCTTAGGCGGGATATGGTCCTACAATGAGCAGTTCTTC	CASSLGGIWSYNEQFF
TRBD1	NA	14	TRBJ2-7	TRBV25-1	TGTGCCAGCCGAATGACAGGGGCAAAGTACGAGCAGTACTTC	CASRMTGAKYEQYF
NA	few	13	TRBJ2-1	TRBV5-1	TGCGCCAGCAGCTTAACAGGTTACAATGAGCAGTTCTTC	CASSLTGYNEQFF
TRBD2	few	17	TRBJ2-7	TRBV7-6	TGTGCCAGCAGCTTAGGGACTAGCGGGAGGGCCGGGACCGAGCAGTACTTC	CASSLGTSGRAGTEQYF
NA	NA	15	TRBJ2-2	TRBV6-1	TGTGCCAGCAGTAAAGCGGCCCACAACACCGGGGAGCTGTTTTTT	CASSKAAHNTGELFF
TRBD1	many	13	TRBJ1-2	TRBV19	TGTGCCAGCAGCCCGGGACAGGGCTATGGCTACACCTTC	CASSPGQGYGYTF
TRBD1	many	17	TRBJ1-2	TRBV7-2	TGTGCCAGCAGCTTAGAGCTGGGGGGGACAGGAGTCTATGGCTACACCTTC	CASSLELGGTGVYGYTF
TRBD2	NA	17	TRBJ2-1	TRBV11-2	TGTGCCAGCAGCCCCCCCCTAGCGGGAGCCGGGGTGGCTGAGCAGTTCTTC	CASSPPLAGAGVAEQFF
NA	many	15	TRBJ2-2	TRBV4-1	TGCGCCAGCAGCCATCGGACCCGCTCCACCGGGGAGCTGTTTTTT	CASSHRTRSTGELFF
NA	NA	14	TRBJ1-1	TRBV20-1	TGCAGTGCTCTTGGGCCGCCCGTTAGCACTGAAGCTTTCTTT	CSALGPPVSTEAFF
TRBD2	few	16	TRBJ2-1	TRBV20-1	TGCAGTGCCCCCCAGGCTAGCGGGAGGGCGCTCAATGAGCAGTTCTTC	CSAPQASGRALNEQFF
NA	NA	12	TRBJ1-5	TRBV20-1	TGCAGTGTTAGCGTCAATAATCAGCCCCAGCATTTT	CSVSVNNQPQHF
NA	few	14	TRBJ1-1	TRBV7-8	TGTGCCAGCAGCTTATTGGCATCCAACACTGAAGCTTTCTTT	CASSLLASNTEAFF
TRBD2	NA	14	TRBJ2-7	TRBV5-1	TGCGCCAGCAGCACTAGCGGCAGCTCCTACGAGCAGTACTTC	CASSTSGSSYEQYF
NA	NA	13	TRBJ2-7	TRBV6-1	TGTGCCAGCAGTGAAGGAGGGGCACGGGAGCAGTACTTC	CASSEGGAREQYF
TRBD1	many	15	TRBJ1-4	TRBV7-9	TGTGCCAGCAGCTTAGTGGACAGGGGACCTGAAAAACTGTTTTTT	CASSLVDRGPEKLFF
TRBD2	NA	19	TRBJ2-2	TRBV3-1	TGTGCCAGCAGCCTCAGGACTAGCGGGAATTCCCCAAGCCCCGGGGAGCTGTTTTTT	CASSLRTSGNSPSPGELFF
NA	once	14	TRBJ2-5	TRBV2	TGTGCCAGCAGGCGTAGGCGGGGTTGGGAGACCCAGTACTTC	CASRRRRGWETQYF
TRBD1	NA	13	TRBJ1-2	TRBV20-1	TGCAGTGCAACCTCCCGGGACAGGGTTGGCTACACCTTC	CSATSRDRVGYTF